Listed below are T cell receptor beta chains from one sample, sequenced in a study of T cell repertoires in cytomegalovirus infection. No antigen has been assigned to these receptors. A single record per CDR3 protein comes from TCRdb applying MiXCR to the reads. The sample has about 68,000 distinct CDR3 sequences, 22% seen once. Sequencing was carried out using PBMCs, sequenced either directly or after in vitro stimulation (not recorded which). These TCRs come from a human donor in good health (CMV status not recorded). Some clones in this sample may be carry-over from other donors' samples. The CDR3 runs from the conserved cysteine through the conserved F or W. D genes are given only for firm matches. The size entry is marked missing in some rows and otherwise reads once, few, many or a size class.

>TRBJ1-3|TRBV7-6|many|NA
CASSLAKGAGNTIYF
TGTGCCAGCAGCTTAGCGAAAGGGGCTGGAAACACCATATATTTT
>TRBJ1-5|TRBV7-8|NA|NA
CASSLAPRQPQHF
TGTGCCAGCAGCTTAGCCCCTCGTCAGCCCCAGCATTTT
>TRBJ2-3|TRBV5-6|NA|NA
CASSLRLWDTDTQYF
TGTGCCAGCAGCTTGCGGTTGTGGGATACAGATACGCAGTATTTT
>TRBJ1-1|TRBV7-6|NA|NA
CASSSPAAAEAFF
TGTGCCAGCAGCTCCCCCGCCGCCGCTGAAGCTTTCTTT
>TRBJ2-5|TRBV7-2|many|NA
CASSADTRETQYF
TGTGCCAGCAGCGCCGACACGCGGGAGACCCAGTACTTC
>TRBJ1-5|TRBV15|NA|NA
CATSRSGPHQPQHF
TGTGCCACCAGCAGATCGGGCCCCCATCAGCCCCAGCATTTT
>TRBJ2-3|TRBV10-3|NA|NA
CAISESGGTDTQYF
TGTGCCATCAGTGAGTCTGGGGGCACAGATACGCAGTATTTT
>TRBJ2-2|TRBV20-1|once|NA
CSARGGFGELFF
TGCAGTGCTAGAGGGGGGTTTGGGGAGCTGTTTTTT
>TRBJ2-7|TRBV19|NA|TRBD2
CASGTGTRLYEQYF
TGTGCCAGCGGTACAGGGACTAGGCTCTACGAGCAGTACTTC
>TRBJ1-3|TRBV19|many|NA
CASSSGQSSGNTIYF
TGTGCCAGTAGTAGCGGACAGTCCTCTGGAAACACCATATATTTT
>TRBJ1-5|TRBV27|NA|NA
CASSPTSYQPQHF
TGTGCCAGCAGTCCTACATCCTATCAGCCCCAGCATTTT
>TRBJ1-5|TRBV7-2|many|NA
CASSTEGQIWDQPQHF
TGTGCCAGCAGCACAGAGGGACAAATTTGGGATCAGCCCCAGCATTTT
>TRBJ2-7|TRBV7-2|many|NA
CASSLGTDEQYF
TGTGCCAGCAGCTTAGGGACAGACGAGCAGTACTTC
>TRBJ2-3|TRBV29-1|NA|NA
CSVEVGGIDTQYF
TGCAGCGTTGAAGTCGGGGGAATAGATACGCAGTATTTT
>TRBJ1-1|TRBV20-1|NA|NA
CSASMRRGNTEAFF
TGCAGTGCTAGTATGCGCAGAGGGAACACTGAAGCTTTCTTT
>TRBJ2-3|TRBV7-6|NA|TRBD1
CAGSSKPGQGTDTQYF
TGTGCCGGCAGCTCAAAACCGGGACAGGGAACAGATACGCAGTATTTT
>TRBJ2-3|TRBV7-2|NA|NA
CASSGPSTDTQYF
TGTGCCAGCAGCGGACCTAGCACAGATACGCAGTATTTT
>TRBJ2-3|TRBV5-3|NA|NA
CASSLRLTDTQYF
TGTGCCAGCAGCTTGCGACTGACAGATACGCAGTATTTT
>TRBJ1-2|TRBV24-1|NA|NA
CATSDPRLGPLYGYTF
TGTGCCACCAGTGACCCAAGGTTGGGGCCTCTCTATGGCTACACCTTC
>TRBJ2-2|TRBV7-2|few|NA
CASTLPPNTGELFF
TGTGCCAGCACGCTACCACCGAACACCGGGGAGCTGTTTTTT
>TRBJ1-4|TRBV7-9|many|NA
CASTSFGDKLFF
TGTGCCAGCACCTCCTTTGGTGACAAACTGTTTTTT
>TRBJ1-5|TRBV12-3/TRBV12-4|few|NA
CASSLKVGGQPQHF
TGTGCCAGCAGTTTGAAAGTGGGGGGTCAGCCCCAGCATTTT
>TRBJ2-7|TRBV28|few|TRBD1
CASRVPGQGNEQYF
TGTGCCAGCAGGGTACCGGGACAGGGAAACGAGCAGTACTTC
>TRBJ1-5|TRBV28|NA|TRBD1
CASSLRGTVRGNQPQHF
TGTGCCAGCAGTTTAAGGGGGACAGTACGAGGCAATCAGCCCCAGCATTTT
>TRBJ2-2|TRBV18|NA|NA
CASSPWALTTGELFF
TGTGCCAGCTCACCTTGGGCCCTTACCACCGGGGAGCTGTTTTTT
>TRBJ2-2|TRBV20-1|few|NA
CSARARGYTGELFF
TGCAGTGCTAGGGCCAGGGGATACACCGGGGAGCTGTTTTTT
>TRBJ2-2|TRBV15|NA|NA
CATSGMQDRKTGELFF
TGTGCCACCAGCGGTATGCAGGACCGCAAGACCGGGGAGCTGTTTTTT
>TRBJ2-1|TRBV9|few|NA
CASPGEQFF
TGTGCCAGCCCCGGGGAGCAGTTCTTC
>TRBJ2-1|TRBV7-2|few|TRBD2
CASSLLAGLSYNEQFF
TGTGCCAGCAGCCTGTTAGCGGGGCTCTCCTACAATGAGCAGTTCTTC
>TRBJ1-5|TRBV7-8|NA|NA
CDSSLVAGLTQNQPQHF
TGTGACAGCAGCTTAGTGGCGGGGCTAACCCAGAATCAGCCCCAGCATTTT
>TRBJ2-1|TRBV7-2|many|TRBD2
CASSPGLDYNEQFF
TGTGCCAGCAGCCCGGGACTAGACTACAATGAGCAGTTCTTC
>TRBJ1-6|TRBV6-1|few|NA
CASRSGQLHF
TGTGCCAGCAGATCGGGACAACTCCACTTT
>TRBJ2-3|TRBV5-1|NA|TRBD2
CASSLGGTSGQYTDTQYF
TGCGCCAGCAGCTTGGGGGGGACTAGCGGCCAGTACACAGATACGCAGTATTTT
>TRBJ2-7|TRBV7-8|many|TRBD1
CASSLTGQAYEQYF
TGTGCCAGCAGCTTGACGGGACAGGCCTACGAGCAGTACTTC
>TRBJ1-1|TRBV27|NA|NA
CASSSTPTEAFF
TGTGCCAGCAGCTCCACACCGACTGAAGCTTTCTTT
>TRBJ2-5|TRBV7-2|few|NA
CASSLGVGTETQYF
TGTGCCAGCAGCTTAGGTGTGGGCACAGAGACCCAGTACTTC
>TRBJ2-6|TRBV7-2|NA|TRBD1
CASSWTGDSGANVLTF
TGTGCCAGCAGCTGGACAGGGGACTCTGGGGCCAACGTCCTGACTTTC
>TRBJ1-5|TRBV5-1|NA|NA
CASSLDHNQPQHF
TGCGCCAGCAGCTTGGATCACAATCAGCCCCAGCATTTT
>TRBJ2-5|TRBV6-1|NA|TRBD1
CASSDPEQGAHWIETQYF
TGTGCCAGCAGTGACCCTGAACAGGGGGCGCACTGGATAGAGACCCAGTACTTC
>TRBJ1-5|TRBV5-6|few|TRBD1
CASTTGVLSNQPQHF
TGTGCCAGCACCACAGGGGTCCTAAGCAATCAGCCCCAGCATTTT
>TRBJ2-5|TRBV10-3|few|TRBD1
CAISQNRGTETQYF
TGTGCCATCAGTCAAAACAGGGGGACGGAGACCCAGTACTTC
>TRBJ2-1|TRBV20-1|NA|TRBD2
CSARDGSGTDNEQFF
TGCAGTGCTAGAGATGGGAGCGGGACCGACAATGAGCAGTTCTTC
>TRBJ2-5|TRBV7-2|many|NA
CASSLVWGGSLGSETQYF
TGTGCCAGCAGCTTAGTTTGGGGAGGAAGCCTTGGGTCTGAGACCCAGTACTTC
>TRBJ2-3|TRBV6-2/TRBV6-3|few|NA
CASRPLGHLPTDTQYF
TGTGCCAGCAGACCACTAGGACACCTTCCCACAGATACGCAGTATTTT
>TRBJ2-5|TRBV5-4|few|NA
CASSLTQQETQYF
TGTGCCAGCAGCTTGACTCAGCAAGAGACCCAGTACTTC
>TRBJ2-7|TRBV12-3/TRBV12-4|few|TRBD2
CASSLRGETYEQYF
TGTGCCAGCAGTCTCCGGGGGGAGACCTACGAGCAGTACTTC
>TRBJ2-1|TRBV12-3/TRBV12-4|few|TRBD2
CASRGERTRLTSYNEQFF
TGTGCCAGCAGGGGCGAAAGGACTAGACTGACCTCCTACAATGAGCAGTTCTTC
>TRBJ2-1|TRBV10-3|many|TRBD2
CAISDVGAGGTYNEQFF
TGTGCCATCAGTGACGTCGGAGCGGGGGGCACCTACAATGAGCAGTTCTTC
>TRBJ2-1|TRBV2|many|TRBD2
CASSEALAGGYNEQFF
TGTGCCAGCAGTGAAGCGCTAGCGGGAGGGTACAATGAGCAGTTCTTC
>TRBJ2-1|TRBV7-6|NA|TRBD2
CASSWELAGALDEQFF
TGTGCCAGCAGCTGGGAACTAGCGGGAGCATTAGATGAGCAGTTCTTC
>TRBJ1-2|TRBV7-2|many|NA
CASSWGGPNYGYTF
TGTGCCAGCAGTTGGGGGGGCCCGAACTATGGCTACACCTTC
>TRBJ1-5|TRBV12-3/TRBV12-4|many|NA
CASSLVENQPQHF
TGTGCCAGCAGTTTAGTGGAAAATCAGCCCCAGCATTTT
>TRBJ2-1|TRBV19|NA|NA
CATGNRANNEQFF
TGTGCCACCGGGAATAGGGCTAACAATGAGCAGTTCTTC
>TRBJ2-3|TRBV7-6|NA|NA
CASSLAAGDTQYF
TGTGCCAGCAGCTTAGCGGCCGGAGATACGCAGTATTTT
>TRBJ1-6|TRBV7-9|many|NA
CASSARANSPLHF
TGTGCCAGCAGCGCGCGAGCGAATTCACCCCTCCACTTT
>TRBJ2-2|TRBV7-2|few|TRBD2
CASSNGLAGYSGELFF
TGTGCCAGCAGCAATGGACTAGCGGGATACTCCGGGGAGCTGTTTTTT
>TRBJ2-1|TRBV6-2/TRBV6-3|many|TRBD2
CASSYFGLVKTEQFF
TGTGCCAGCAGTTATTTCGGACTAGTCAAGACTGAGCAGTTCTTC